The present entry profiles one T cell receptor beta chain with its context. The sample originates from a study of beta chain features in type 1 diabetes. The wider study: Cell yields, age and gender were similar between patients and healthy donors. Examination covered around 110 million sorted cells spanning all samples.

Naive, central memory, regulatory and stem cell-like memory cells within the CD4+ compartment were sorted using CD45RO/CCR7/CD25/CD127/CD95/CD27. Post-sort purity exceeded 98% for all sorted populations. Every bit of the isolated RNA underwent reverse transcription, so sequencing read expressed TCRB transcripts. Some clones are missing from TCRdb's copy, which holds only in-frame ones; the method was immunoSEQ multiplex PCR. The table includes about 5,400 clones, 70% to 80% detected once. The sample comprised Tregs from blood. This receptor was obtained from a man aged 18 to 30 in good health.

CDR3 protein: CASSRTGGGDEQFF. The CDR3 bases are TGTGCCAGCTCGCGGACAGGGGGCGGGGATGAGCAGTTCTTC. The rearrangement links TRBV18 to TRBJ2-1; the match to TRBD1 covers 11 bases. CDR1 and CDR2 (germline): KGHSH, LQKENI. The CDR3 contains 14 residues. V gave up 6 bases and J gave up 8 bases; unmatched junction bases: 6. Drawing the rest from reference TRBV18 and TRBJ2-1, the complete variable domain is NAGVMQNPRHLVRRRGQEARLRCSPMKGHSHVYWYRQLPEEGLKFMVYLQKENIIDESGMPKERFSAEFPKEGPSILRIQQVVRGDSAAYFCASSRTGGGDEQFFGPGTRLTVL.